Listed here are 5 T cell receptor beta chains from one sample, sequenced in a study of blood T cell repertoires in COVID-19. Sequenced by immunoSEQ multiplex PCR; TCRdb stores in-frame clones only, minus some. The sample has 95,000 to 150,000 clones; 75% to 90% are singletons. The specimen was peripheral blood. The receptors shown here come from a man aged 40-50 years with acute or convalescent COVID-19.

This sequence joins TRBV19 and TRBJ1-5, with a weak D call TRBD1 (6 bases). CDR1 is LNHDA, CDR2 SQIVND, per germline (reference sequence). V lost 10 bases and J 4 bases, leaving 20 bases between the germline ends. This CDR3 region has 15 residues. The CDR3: CATELGGLVNQPQHF. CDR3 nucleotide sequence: TGTGCCACTGAGCTGGGGGGGCTGGTGAATCAGCCCCAGCATTTT.

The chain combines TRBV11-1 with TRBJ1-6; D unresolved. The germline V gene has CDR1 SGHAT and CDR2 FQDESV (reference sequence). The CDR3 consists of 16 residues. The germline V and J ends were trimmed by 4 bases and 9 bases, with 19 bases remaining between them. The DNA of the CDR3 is TGTGCCAGCAGCTCCTATTATGCGGGATCGGGTTCACCCCTCCACTTT. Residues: CASSSYYAGSGSPLHF. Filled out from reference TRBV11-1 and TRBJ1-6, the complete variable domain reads EAEVAQSPRYKITEKSQAVAFWCDPISGHATLYWYRQILGQGPELLVQFQDESVVDDSQLPKDRFSAERLKGVDSTLKIQPAELGDSAMYLCASSSYYAGSGSPLHFGNGTRLTVT.

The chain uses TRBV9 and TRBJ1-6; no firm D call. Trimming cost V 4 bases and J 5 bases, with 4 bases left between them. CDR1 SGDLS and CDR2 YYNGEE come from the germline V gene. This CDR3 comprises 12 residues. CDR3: CASSPDNSPLHF. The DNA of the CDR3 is TGTGCCAGCAGCCCCGATAATTCACCCCTCCACTTT. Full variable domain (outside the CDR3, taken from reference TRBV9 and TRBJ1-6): DSGVTQTPKHLITATGQRVTLRCSPRSGDLSVYWYQQSLDQGLQFLIQYYNGEERAKGNILERFSAQQFPDLHSELNLSSLELGDSALYFCASSPDNSPLHFGNGTRLTVT.

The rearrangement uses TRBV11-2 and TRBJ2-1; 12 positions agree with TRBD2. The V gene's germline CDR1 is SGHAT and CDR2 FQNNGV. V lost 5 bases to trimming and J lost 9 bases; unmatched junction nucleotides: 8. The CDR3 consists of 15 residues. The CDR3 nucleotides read TGTGCCAGCAGCCCCGGACTAGCGGGAACTAGTGAGCAGTTCTTC. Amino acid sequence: CASSPGLAGTSEQFF.

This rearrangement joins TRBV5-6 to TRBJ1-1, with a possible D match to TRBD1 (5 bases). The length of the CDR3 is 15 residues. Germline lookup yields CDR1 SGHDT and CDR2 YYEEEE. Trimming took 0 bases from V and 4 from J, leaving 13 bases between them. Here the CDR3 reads CASSLVRQGGTEAFF. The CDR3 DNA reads TGTGCCAGCAGCTTGGTACGGCAGGGCGGCACTGAAGCTTTCTTT.